The rows below give T cell receptor beta chains drawn from one sample of a study of blood T cell repertoires in COVID-19. Data came from immunoSEQ multiplex PCR; TCRdb stores just in-frame clones and leaves some out. The repertoire holds 350,000 to 450,000 clones, with approximately 90% as singletons. Material: PBMCs or T cells enriched from blood (not recorded which). Receptors originate from a woman aged 35 to 49 who had been exposed to COVID-19. The CDR3 runs from the conserved cysteine through the conserved F or W. D genes are given only for firm matches. Clone size is given for some rows only: seen once, a few or many times, or a class if the clone is expanded.

NA	TRBJ1-2	NA	TRBV2	CASRLVGAGGYTF	TGTGCCAGCCGTCTTGTAGGGGCAGGAGGCTACACCTTC
NA	TRBJ2-3	NA	TRBV19	CASSIVGLTDTQYF	TGTGCCAGTAGTATTGTTGGCCTCACAGATACGCAGTATTTT
few	TRBJ1-1	NA	TRBV6-5	CASSYGQFTEAFF	TGTGCCAGCAGTTACGGACAATTCACTGAAGCTTTCTTT
NA	TRBJ1-1	TRBD1	TRBV4-2	CASSLDRGLPMNTEAFF	TGTGCCAGCAGCCTCGACAGGGGGCTCCCTATGAACACTGAAGCTTTCTTT
NA	TRBJ2-7	NA	TRBV7-9	CASSFGQTYEQYF	TGTGCCAGCAGCTTTGGTCAGACCTACGAGCAGTACTTC
NA	TRBJ1-3	NA	TRBV19	CASSYRVGNTIYF	TGTGCCAGTAGTTACAGGGTTGGAAACACCATATATTTT
NA	TRBJ2-1	NA	TRBV12-3/TRBV12-4	CASSFPSTNEQFF	TGTGCCAGCAGTTTTCCTAGCACCAATGAGCAGTTCTTC
NA	TRBJ1-2	TRBD1	TRBV5-4	CASSLPAGGGYTF	TGTGCCAGCAGCTTACCGGCAGGGGGTGGCTACACCTTC
NA	TRBJ1-1	NA	TRBV3-1/TRBV3-2	CASSQSSKNTEAFF	TGTGCCAGCAGCCAATCCAGTAAGAACACTGAAGCTTTCTTT
NA	TRBJ2-5	NA	TRBV5-6	CASSLVVLEGETQYF	TGTGCCAGCAGCTTGGTAGTTTTGGAGGGAGAGACCCAGTACTTC
NA	TRBJ1-2	TRBD1	TRBV7-2	CASSSRTGGSYGYTF	TGTGCCAGCAGCTCCCGGACAGGGGGTAGCTATGGCTACACCTTC
NA	TRBJ2-4	NA	TRBV5-6	CASSLLGNIQYF	TGTGCCAGCAGCTTACTAGGAAACATTCAGTACTTC
NA	TRBJ2-5	NA	TRBV6-1	CASSEGPFGRTQYF	TGTGCCAGCAGTGAAGGGCCTTTTGGGAGGACCCAGTACTTC
NA	TRBJ1-2	TRBD1	TRBV7-2	CASSGGQQFNYGYTF	TGTGCCAGCAGCGGGGGACAGCAGTTCAACTATGGCTACACCTTC
once	TRBJ1-2	TRBD1	TRBV19	CASSADRDGANYGYTF	TGTGCCAGTTCCGCAGACAGGGACGGAGCTAACTATGGCTACACCTTC
NA	TRBJ2-5	NA	TRBV5-8	CASSLSGLETQYF	TGTGCCAGCAGCTTATCGGGGTTAGAGACCCAGTACTTC
NA	TRBJ2-7	NA	TRBV9	CASSVEEDEQYF	TGTGCCAGCAGCGTAGAGGAGGACGAGCAGTACTTC
few	TRBJ1-6	NA	TRBV15	CATSRRQESSYNSPLHF	TGTGCCACCAGCAGAAGACAGGAAAGCTCCTATAATTCACCCCTCCACTTT
NA	TRBJ2-2	TRBD1	TRBV9	CASSVGDSSVTGELFF	TGTGCCAGCAGCGTAGGGGACAGTTCAGTCACCGGGGAGCTGTTTTTT
NA	TRBJ2-7	TRBD1	TRBV27	CASSPGTGDYEQYF	TGTGCCAGCAGCCCCGGGACAGGGGACTACGAGCAGTACTTC
NA	TRBJ1-2	TRBD1	TRBV30	CAWTGDDRGYYGYTF	TGTGCCTGGACGGGAGATGACAGGGGGTACTATGGCTACACCTTC
NA	TRBJ2-3	TRBD1	TRBV19	CASSRLVMTGADTQYF	TGTGCCAGTAGTCGCCTCGTCATGACAGGGGCAGATACGCAGTATTTT
NA	TRBJ1-2	NA	TRBV5-4	CASSPQAGARGYTF	TGTGCCAGCAGCCCCCAAGCGGGGGCGCGTGGCTACACCTTC
NA	TRBJ1-5	NA	TRBV24-1	CATSTQGKKQPQHF	TGTGCCACCTCCACTCAGGGAAAGAAGCAGCCCCAGCATTTT
NA	TRBJ2-7	TRBD2	TRBV7-2	CASSPLAGGPMGYEQYF	TGTGCCAGCAGCCCCCTAGCGGGGGGGCCTATGGGCTACGAGCAGTACTTC
NA	TRBJ2-3	TRBD2	TRBV10-1	CASRDLAGARTDTQYF	TGCGCCAGCAGGGATTTAGCGGGAGCCCGCACAGATACGCAGTATTTT
NA	TRBJ2-1	TRBD1	TRBV15	CATSPPGTGANEQFF	TGTGCCACCAGCCCCCCCGGGACAGGGGCGAATGAGCAGTTCTTC
NA	TRBJ2-3	NA	TRBV21-1	CASIGERDTDTQYF	TGTGCCAGCATTGGCGAGCGGGACACAGATACGCAGTATTTT
NA	TRBJ1-6	NA	TRBV7-9	CASSPSGAGIGSPLHF	TGTGCCAGCAGCCCCTCTGGGGCAGGGATCGGTTCACCCCTCCACTTT
NA	TRBJ1-1	NA	TRBV3-1/TRBV3-2	CASRRSQGGYEAFF	TGTGCCAGCAGACGCTCACAGGGTGGGTATGAAGCTTTCTTT
NA	TRBJ1-2	NA	TRBV6-2/TRBV6-3	CASSYGPGYGYTF	TGTGCCAGCAGTTACGGGCCAGGATATGGCTACACCTTC
NA	TRBJ2-7	NA	TRBV20-1	CSAGDLGEQYF	TGCAGTGCTGGGGACTTAGGTGAGCAGTACTTC
NA	TRBJ1-2	NA	TRBV21-1	CASSKLRRTGCGYTF	TGTGCCAGCAGCAAACTCCGTAGGACAGGGTGTGGCTACACCTTC
NA	TRBJ2-7	TRBD1	TRBV27	CASSSRTGAEGEQYF	TGTGCCAGCAGTTCACGGACAGGGGCGGAGGGAGAGCAGTACTTC
NA	TRBJ1-2	NA	TRBV19	CASTPLVGQGNIYGYTF	TGTGCCAGTACCCCGCTAGTAGGGCAGGGGAATATCTATGGCTACACCTTC
NA	TRBJ2-3	NA	TRBV14	CASSQRLGGGTDTQYF	TGTGCCAGCAGCCAACGGTTGGGGGGTGGCACAGATACGCAGTATTTT
NA	TRBJ1-1	TRBD1	TRBV14	CASSQTQGDYAEAFF	TGTGCCAGCAGCCAAACCCAGGGGGATTACGCTGAAGCTTTCTTT
NA	TRBJ2-2	TRBD2	TRBV30	CAWKREQNGELFF	TGTGCCTGGAAGCGGGAGCAGAACGGGGAGCTGTTTTTT
once	TRBJ1-6	NA	TRBV12-5	CASGLVRARGGNSPLHF	TGTGCTAGTGGTTTGGTACGGGCGAGGGGAGGTAACTCACCCCTCCACTTT
NA	TRBJ1-3	NA	TRBV2	CASSPTRSGNTIYF	TGTGCCAGCAGCCCGACCAGGTCTGGAAACACCATATATTTT
NA	TRBJ1-1	NA	TRBV30	CAWKGNARRDTEAFF	TGTGCCTGGAAAGGAAACGCCCGCCGGGACACTGAAGCTTTCTTT
NA	TRBJ2-4	TRBD1	TRBV27	CASQGAPLAKNIQYF	TGTGCCAGCCAGGGGGCCCCTCTAGCCAAAAACATTCAGTACTTC
NA	TRBJ2-5	TRBD2	TRBV13	CASSVGGTSGSGRETQYF	TGTGCCAGCAGCGTAGGGGGGACTAGCGGGAGCGGGAGAGAGACCCAGTACTTC
once	TRBJ2-4	NA	TRBV2	CASSALDIQYF	TGTGCCAGCAGTGCTCTAGACATTCAGTACTTC
NA	TRBJ1-6	NA	TRBV5-1	CASSADRHSSYNSPLHF	TGCGCCAGCAGCGCGGACAGACATAGCTCCTATAATTCACCCCTCCACTTT
once	TRBJ1-4	TRBD1	TRBV18	CASSTGGLNEKLFF	TGTGCCAGCTCCACAGGGGGACTCAATGAAAAACTGTTTTTT
NA	TRBJ1-1	TRBD1	TRBV11-3	CASSSQDRGKAFF	TGTGCCAGCAGCTCCCAGGACAGGGGGAAAGCTTTCTTT
NA	TRBJ1-2	TRBD1	TRBV5-5	CASSRDSTNYGYTF	TGTGCCAGCAGCCGGGACAGCACTAACTATGGCTACACCTTC
NA	TRBJ2-3	TRBD1	TRBV9	CASSTRQGAQGDTQYF	TGTGCCAGCAGCACCCGACAGGGGGCGCAGGGAGATACGCAGTATTTT
NA	TRBJ2-1	TRBD1	TRBV25-1	CASSVLGPGQGYNEQFF	TGTGCCAGCAGTGTTCTTGGCCCGGGACAGGGTTACAATGAGCAGTTCTTC
NA	TRBJ1-5	NA	TRBV18	CASSPGSGVNQPQHF	TGTGCCAGCTCACCAGGGAGTGGAGTAAATCAGCCCCAGCATTTT
NA	TRBJ2-7	NA	TRBV4-2	CASSQDISYEQYF	TGTGCCAGCAGCCAAGATATCTCCTACGAGCAGTACTTC
NA	TRBJ2-7	NA	TRBV29-1	CSVSSGAGSTYEQYF	TGCAGCGTCTCCTCAGGGGCAGGGTCGACCTACGAGCAGTACTTC
once	TRBJ2-7	NA	TRBV11-3	CASSLTAGQYEQYF	TGTGCCAGCAGCCTTACCGCGGGACAGTACGAGCAGTACTTC